A single T cell receptor beta chain is shown here with its context. The data belong to a study of blood T cell repertoires in COVID-19. Whole-study context: Researchers got acute and convalescent COVID-19 samples from the United States, Italy and Spain. From T cells, B-cell-depleted T cells, or PBMCs came the material, which was cDNA or gDNA.

The protocol was immunoSEQ multiplex PCR, while the TCRdb copy is restricted to in-frame clones and leaves out a portion. Of under 80,000 clones detected, over 75% appear once; the ten largest clones hold 8.5% to 10%. The clonotype originates from a human donor in a cohort sampled during active COVID-19. Input material: peripheral blood.

CDR3: CSASPVHRADTQYF. The CDR3 region has the DNA TGCAGTGCTAGTCCAGTCCATCGGGCAGATACGCAGTATTTT. V and J are TRBV20-1 and TRBJ2-3, with no clear D. V dropped 3 bases and J dropped 4 bases, with 14 bases sitting between them. The CDR3 covers 14 residues. CDR1 is DFQATT, CDR2 SNEGSKA, per germline (reference sequence).